This TCR beta chain was identified during a study of cytomegalovirus exposure and HLA in healthy donors (dated by TCRdb to 2016 to 2017). Study-level background: An earlier analysis of 587 of the donors reported 276 Gb of sequence data and 117 million unique TCR beta sequences obtained from some 170 million T cells. Around 300 gigabases of sequencing data and approximately 85 million unique TCR sequences were included in an early release covering 500 to 750 HLA-typed donors. Of the roughly 410 genotyped donors, 81% were placed in the genetic ancestry cluster associated with self-reported Caucasian donors. The study aimed to test whether cataloging public T cell receptors could reveal signatures of past pathogen exposure. The study used immunosequencing to profile the T cell repertoires of several hundred subjects and linked those repertoires to cytomegalovirus serostatus. A separate validation cohort of approximately 120 different subjects was used in addition to the approximately 640-subject first cohort. To predict cytomegalovirus infection status, the study combined high-throughput TCR immunosequencing, statistical association of individual TCRs with disease status, and machine learning. A later analysis re-examined previously published TCR beta repertoires from 600 to 700 donors and added high-resolution HLA genotyping to investigate patterns of TCR occurrence. In the later analysis, no new phenotypic data were used to find candidate immune exposures; instead, reliance was placed on TCR beta sequences and their occurrence across donors. In an earlier analysis of several hundred of the donors, high-throughput TCR beta sequencing was used to judge whether each TCR beta V gene segment behaved as functional or pseudogenic. Alongside the repertoire data, information on donor age, sex, ethnicity and CMV serostatus was compiled. In a later genetic analysis, genome-wide SNP genotypes for about three fifths of the 666 donors were used, and that subset was treated as a discovery cohort. All discovery cohort repertoires had been generated using a single sequencing platform. HLA typing covered class I and class II loci at four-digit resolution. Typing coverage differed by locus: A, B, C, DRB1 and DQB1 were typed in about 629-640 donors, DQA1 in about 550, DPA1 in 600 to 610, and DPB1 in around 490. Because of strong linkage in the cohort, roughly five DR-DQ haplotypes were treated as single units for association and clustering. Among about 410 genotyped donors of the cohort, an average of around 250,000 unique TCR beta nucleotide sequences was sequenced per donor, of which roughly 17% were non-productive.

The research as a whole found: Correlated functional status among segregating V segments might reflect linkage disequilibrium, but an unknown experimental factor could not be ruled out. The study gave a list of about 150 TCR beta chains associated with cytomegalovirus. In a later analysis, around 17,000 TCR beta sequences were associated with specific HLA alleles at a false discovery rate of 0.05. The classifier was reported to diagnose cytomegalovirus status with high specificity and sensitivity in both the original and validation cohorts. When HLA alleles, especially DR and DQ, strongly co-occurred, TCR associations were difficult to assign to individual alleles. The sequencing pipeline was judged likely to have produced a cluster of highly shared sequence variants as a technical artifact. Because counts were too low, about 18 rarely observed V segments, including chromosome 9 orphons, were excluded from the earlier analysis of 587 of the donors. Three of the identified cytomegalovirus-associated TCR beta chains were confirmed in vitro to be specific for cytomegalovirus antigens. Only TCR beta chains were sequenced in this cohort, and the absence of alpha or paired-chain data limited detectable features. An association between a missense DCLRE1C variant and V-gene and J-gene trimming of TCR beta chains was found in a later genetic analysis and replicated in an independent cohort. A later analysis found that HLA-associated TCR beta chains were more clonally expanded and had lower generation probabilities than equally common non-associated chains. Roughly uniform sequencing depth across donors was assumed in presence/absence analyses, although this assumption may not hold. In an earlier analysis of around 600 of the donors, most TCR beta V segments were observed in productive rearrangements about 90% or about 30% of the time, broadly matching IMGT annotations. Most TCR sequences were seen in very few donors, while some public TCRs were found in many individuals. For the cohort, immune exposure information was limited to CMV serostatus. A further reported finding was that TCR beta sequences accurately predicted the HLA-A and HLA-B alleles for most subjects in the first cohort. HLA typing was unavailable for some donors at each locus, so association tests used only the typed subset. In a later genetic analysis, fewer N-insertions in productive TCRs were reported among donors in an Asian-associated ancestry cluster than the roughly 700-donor mean. A later analysis found that TCR association rates varied across HLA loci, with DRB1 alleles showing the most associated TCRs and HLA-C alleles the fewest. According to a later analysis, most CMV-associated TCR beta chains appeared to be HLA-restricted, and the HLA associations seemed to be driven largely by CMV exposure. In a later analysis, several top co-occurrence clusters were reported to appear linked to parvovirus B19, influenza, CMV and Epstein-Barr virus. The authors suggested that the approach could potentially be generalized to other disease states and immunological phenotypes.

In total, roughly 710 healthy bone marrow donors made up the cohort. Cohort members were all nominally healthy when sampled, although unrecorded immune exposures were likely present. The donor tested CMV seronegative, placing the donor among the 352 seronegative members of the cohort. A peripheral blood sample was collected from each donor, and TCR beta sequencing was performed on peripheral blood mononuclear cells. The Qiagen DNeasy Blood Extraction Kit was used to extract genomic DNA from the blood cell samples. To prepare the library, the immunoSEQ multiplex PCR assay was applied. For the multiplex PCR, a mixture combining 60 forward primers for TCR Vbeta segments and 13 reverse primers for TCR Jbeta segments was used. The CDR3 region of rearranged TCR beta genes was amplified from genomic DNA with a multiplex PCR assay. The Illumina HiSeq System was used to sequence the amplified TCR beta libraries as 87-base-pair reads. From the authors' description of their analysis: Across the roughly 600 repertoires, a later analysis counted approximately 75 million unique TCR beta chains, about 10 million of which were shared by at least two donors. A nearest-neighbor algorithm error-corrected the raw reads and collapsed the reads into unique sequences, merging closely related sequences to remove PCR and sequencing errors. Alignment of CDR3 sequences to IMGT reference sequences was used to assign V, D and J gene segments. For a sequence to be retained, a match of at least six nucleotides to both a V gene segment and a J gene segment was required. A rearrangement counted as productive if the CDR3 had no stop codons and remained in frame with V and J, and every other rearrangement counted as non-productive. Following IMGT convention, CDR3 was defined as the stretch from the second conserved V-encoded cysteine to the conserved J-encoded phenylalanine. The earlier analysis of about 590 of the donors excluded sequences that lacked an unambiguous match to a single V gene segment. In an earlier analysis of several hundred of the donors, V segments were called functional above 56.7% productive rearrangements and were called segregating when the between-donor standard deviation exceeded 5%. A statistical classification framework was developed to diagnose cytomegalovirus status using the catalog of TCR beta chain sequences. In a later analysis, TCR nucleotide sequences were compared against IMGT/GENE-DB human TR gene sequences so that V and J genes could be assigned. A later analysis assigned CDR3 sequences and most-parsimonious VDJ recombination scenarios with the TCRdist pipeline. In a later analysis, each TCR beta chain was defined by its CDR3 amino acid sequence together with its V-gene family, and reads lacking a unique V-gene family were excluded. A later analysis removed 550 to 700 highly shared, low-generation-probability nucleotide sequences to deal with suspected cross-contamination and a sequencing artifact. In a later analysis, a clonal expansion index was calculated for each public chain from normalized within-repertoire ranks of inferred template counts. In a later analysis, generation probabilities were computed with a VDJ recombination model fitted to out-of-frame rearrangements, and the resulting probabilities were checked against IGoR. Hypergeometric tests were used in a later analysis to score TCR-TCR, TCR-HLA and TCR-CMV co-occurrence, with a repertoire-size bias correction applied to the TCR pairs. A later analysis estimated false discovery rates by permuting HLA or CMV assignments 20 times. In a later analysis, co-occurring TCRs were grouped with DBSCAN, and TCRdist sequence similarity was added when clustering was performed within HLA-allele-positive subsets. Repertoires with fewer than 30,000 or more than 120,000 public chains, plus five repertoires with anomalous nucleotide sharing, were excluded from co-occurrence clustering. TCRdb provides this immuneACCESS table in a form limited to in-frame rearrangements. Some clones are lacking; in checked studies, under half of them reflect an unresolved V gene, and why the rest are absent is not known. That table furnishes V, J and clone size, whereas the DNA furnished D and trimming. Counted in this sample were about 200,000 clones; more than 75% of them appeared once. Of the sample, around 1.4% falls within the top ten clones.

A remark on this clone: The clone's antigen remains unknown. Base qualities are not at hand, and no much larger clone is one base apart.

Sequencing used PBMCs. This TCR came from a woman in her fifties or sixties in good health and CMV-seronegative.

Here the CDR3 is given as CASSMTISRETQYF. The bases are TGTGCCAGTAGTATGACTATTAGTCGGGAGACCCAGTACTTC. The V and J genes are TRBV19 and TRBJ2-5, with TRBD2 as a weak D call on 5 bases. V is pared back by 3 bases and J by 5 bases, with 13 bases lying between the germline termini. Via the germline V gene (reference sequence), CDR1 is LNHDA and CDR2 SQIVND. Its CDR3 holds 14 amino acids, cysteine through phenylalanine. The kept DNA is CDR3 alone, 42 bases in frame from the first base.